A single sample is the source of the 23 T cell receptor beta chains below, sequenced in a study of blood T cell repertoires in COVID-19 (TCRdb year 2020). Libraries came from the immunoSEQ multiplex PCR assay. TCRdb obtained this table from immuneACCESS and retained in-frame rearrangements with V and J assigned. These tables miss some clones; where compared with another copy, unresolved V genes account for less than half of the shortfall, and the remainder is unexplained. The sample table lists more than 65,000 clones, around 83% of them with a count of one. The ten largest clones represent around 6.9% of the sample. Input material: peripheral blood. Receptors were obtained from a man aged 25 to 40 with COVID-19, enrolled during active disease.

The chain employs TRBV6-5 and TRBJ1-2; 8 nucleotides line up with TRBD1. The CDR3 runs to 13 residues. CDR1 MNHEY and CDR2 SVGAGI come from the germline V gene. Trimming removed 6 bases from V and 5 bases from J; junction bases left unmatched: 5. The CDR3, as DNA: TGTGCCAGCAGGCGGGACAGGAGTTATGGCTACACCTTC. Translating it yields CASRRDRSYGYTF.

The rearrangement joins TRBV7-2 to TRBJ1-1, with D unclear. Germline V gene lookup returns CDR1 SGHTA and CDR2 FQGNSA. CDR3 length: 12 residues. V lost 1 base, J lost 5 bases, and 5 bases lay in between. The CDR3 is CASSLGLTEAFF. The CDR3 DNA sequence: TGTGCCAGCAGCTTAGGTCTGACTGAAGCTTTCTTT. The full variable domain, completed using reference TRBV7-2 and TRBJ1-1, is GAGVSQSPSNKVTEKGKDVELRCDPISGHTALYWYRQSLGQGLEFLIYFQGNSAPDKSGLPSDRFSAERTGGSVSTLTIQRTQQEDSAVYLCASSLGLTEAFFGQGTRLTVV.

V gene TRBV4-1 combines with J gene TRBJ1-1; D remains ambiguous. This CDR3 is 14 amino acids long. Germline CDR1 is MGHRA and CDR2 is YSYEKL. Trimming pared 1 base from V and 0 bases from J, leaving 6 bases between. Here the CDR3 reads CASSQAGVNTEAFF. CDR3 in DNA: TGCGCCAGCAGCCAAGCAGGTGTGAACACTGAAGCTTTCTTT.

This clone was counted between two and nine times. The CDR3 nucleotides read TGCGCCAGCAGTACAGGGAACACTGAAGCTTTCTTT. Its protein product is CASSTGNTEAFF. The V call is TRBV23-1, the J call TRBJ1-1, with D possibly being TRBD1 (5 bases). TRBV23-1 is placed among ORFs of uncertain function. The ends were cut back, 5 bases at V and 1 base at J, with 5 bases in the middle. CDR3 length: 12 amino acids.

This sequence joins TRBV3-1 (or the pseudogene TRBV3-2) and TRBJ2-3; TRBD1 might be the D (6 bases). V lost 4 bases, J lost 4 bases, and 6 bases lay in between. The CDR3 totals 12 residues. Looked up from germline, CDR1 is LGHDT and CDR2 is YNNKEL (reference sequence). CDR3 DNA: TGTGCCAGCAGCCCAGGGGCAGATACGCAGTATTTT. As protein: CASSPGADTQYF.

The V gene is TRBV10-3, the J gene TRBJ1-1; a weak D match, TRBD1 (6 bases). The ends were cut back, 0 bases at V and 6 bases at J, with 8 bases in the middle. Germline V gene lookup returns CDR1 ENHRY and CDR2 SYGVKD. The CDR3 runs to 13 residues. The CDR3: CAISESNRAEAFF. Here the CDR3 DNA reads TGTGCCATCAGTGAGTCGAACAGGGCTGAAGCTTTCTTT.

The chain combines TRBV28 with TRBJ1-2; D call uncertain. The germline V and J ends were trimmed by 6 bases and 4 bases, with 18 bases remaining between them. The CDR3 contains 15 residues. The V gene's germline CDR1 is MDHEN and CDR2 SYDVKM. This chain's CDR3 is CASRGRAGRIYGYTF. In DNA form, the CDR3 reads TGTGCCAGCAGAGGGAGGGCGGGGAGAATCTATGGCTACACCTTC.

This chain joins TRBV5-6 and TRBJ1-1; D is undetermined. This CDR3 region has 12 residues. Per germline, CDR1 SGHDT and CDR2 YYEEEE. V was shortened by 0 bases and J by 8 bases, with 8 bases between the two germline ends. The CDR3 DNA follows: TGTGCCAGCAGCTTGGTCCGCGAGGAAGCTTTCTTT. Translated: CASSLVREEAFF.

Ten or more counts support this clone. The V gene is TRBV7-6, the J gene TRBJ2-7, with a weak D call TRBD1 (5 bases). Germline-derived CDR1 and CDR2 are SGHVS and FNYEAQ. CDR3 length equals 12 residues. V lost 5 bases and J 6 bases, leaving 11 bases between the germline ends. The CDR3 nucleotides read TGTGCCAGCAGCGCCACAGGTGGCGAGCAGTACTTC. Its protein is CASSATGGEQYF.

In nucleotides, the CDR3 is TGTGCCAGCAGCTACAATACGCAGTATTTT. Translated: CASSYNTQYF. The gene calls are TRBV11-2 and TRBJ2-3; D gene ambiguous. V lost 4 bases to trimming and J lost 7 bases, with 3 bases between them. This CDR3 contains 10 residues. Germline V gives CDR1 SGHAT, CDR2 FQNNGV.

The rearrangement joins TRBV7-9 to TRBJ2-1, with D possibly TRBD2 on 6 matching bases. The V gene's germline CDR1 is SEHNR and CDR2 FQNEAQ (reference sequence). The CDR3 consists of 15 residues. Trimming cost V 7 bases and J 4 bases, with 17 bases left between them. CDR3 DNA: TGTGCCAGCAATTATAGAGGAGGGCGGTACAATGAGCAGTTCTTC. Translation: CASNYRGGRYNEQFF.

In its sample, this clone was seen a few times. CDR3 in amino acids: CASSFTNPSGNTGELFF. The CDR3 DNA sequence: TGCGCCAGCAGCTTCACGAACCCTAGCGGGAACACCGGGGAGCTGTTTTTT. V gene TRBV5-1 combines with J gene TRBJ2-2; 7 nucleotides match TRBD2. Germline V lookup: CDR1 SGHRS, CDR2 YFSETQ. The CDR3 is made up of 17 amino acids. The J segment lost 1 base and the V segment lost 2 bases, leaving 8 bases of the junction unmatched.

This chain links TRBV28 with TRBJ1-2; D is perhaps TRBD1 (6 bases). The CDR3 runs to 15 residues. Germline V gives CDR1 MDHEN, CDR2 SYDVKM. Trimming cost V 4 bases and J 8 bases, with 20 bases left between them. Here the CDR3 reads CASSSPSGQLRGYTF. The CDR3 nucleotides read TGTGCCAGCAGTTCCCCGTCCGGACAGTTAAGGGGCTACACCTTC.

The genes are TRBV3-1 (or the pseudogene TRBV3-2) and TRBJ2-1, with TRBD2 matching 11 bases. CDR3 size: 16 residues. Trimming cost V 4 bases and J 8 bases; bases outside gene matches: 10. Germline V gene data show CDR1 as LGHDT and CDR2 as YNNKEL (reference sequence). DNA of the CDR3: TGTGCCAGCAGCCGCAAGGGGAAGACTAGCGGGGATGAGCAGTTCTTC. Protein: CASSRKGKTSGDEQFF.

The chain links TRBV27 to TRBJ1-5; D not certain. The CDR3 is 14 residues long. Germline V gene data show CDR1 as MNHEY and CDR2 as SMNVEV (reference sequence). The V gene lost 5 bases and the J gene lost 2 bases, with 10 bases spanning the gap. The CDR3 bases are TGTGCCAGCAGTCTCAAGAGCGGCAATCAGCCCCAGCATTTT. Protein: CASSLKSGNQPQHF.

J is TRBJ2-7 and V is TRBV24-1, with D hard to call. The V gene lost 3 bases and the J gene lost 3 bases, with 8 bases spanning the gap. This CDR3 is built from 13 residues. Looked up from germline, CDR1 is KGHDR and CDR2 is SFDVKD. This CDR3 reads CATSDALVYEQYF. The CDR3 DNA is TGTGCCACCAGTGATGCGCTAGTCTACGAGCAGTACTTC.

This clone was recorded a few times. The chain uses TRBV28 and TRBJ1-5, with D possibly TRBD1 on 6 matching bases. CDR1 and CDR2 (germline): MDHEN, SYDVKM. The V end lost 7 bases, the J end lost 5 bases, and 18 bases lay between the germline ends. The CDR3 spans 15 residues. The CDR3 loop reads CASNSPGVEHQPQHF. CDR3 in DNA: TGTGCCAGCAATTCCCCAGGGGTCGAGCATCAGCCCCAGCATTTT.

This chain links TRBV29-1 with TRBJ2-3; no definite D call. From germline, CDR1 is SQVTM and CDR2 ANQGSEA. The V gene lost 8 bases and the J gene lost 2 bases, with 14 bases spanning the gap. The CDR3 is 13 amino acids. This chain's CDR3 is CSSFGRSTDTQYF. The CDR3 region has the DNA TGCAGCAGTTTCGGTCGGTCCACAGATACGCAGTATTTT.

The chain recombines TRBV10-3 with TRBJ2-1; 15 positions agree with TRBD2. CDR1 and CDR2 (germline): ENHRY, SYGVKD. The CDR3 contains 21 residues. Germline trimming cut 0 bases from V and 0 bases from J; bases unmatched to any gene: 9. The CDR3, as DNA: TGTGCCATCAGTGAGTCGAAGGGACTAGCGGGAGGACCAAGCTCCTACAATGAGCAGTTCTTC. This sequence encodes CAISESKGLAGGPSSYNEQFF.

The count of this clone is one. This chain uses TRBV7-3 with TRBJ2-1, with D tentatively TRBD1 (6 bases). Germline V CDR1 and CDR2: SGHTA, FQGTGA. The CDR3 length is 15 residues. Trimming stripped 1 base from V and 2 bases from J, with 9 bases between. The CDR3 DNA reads TGTGCCAGCAGCTTAAGTCAGGGGACCTACAATGAGCAGTTCTTC. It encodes CASSLSQGTYNEQFF.

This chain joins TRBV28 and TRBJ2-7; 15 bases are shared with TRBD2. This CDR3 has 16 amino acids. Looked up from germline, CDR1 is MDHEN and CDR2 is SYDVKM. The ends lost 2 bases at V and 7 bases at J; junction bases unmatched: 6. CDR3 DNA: TGTGCCAGCAGTTTAAGGGGGGGGACTAGCGGGAGGGAGCAGTACTTC. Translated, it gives CASSLRGGTSGREQYF.

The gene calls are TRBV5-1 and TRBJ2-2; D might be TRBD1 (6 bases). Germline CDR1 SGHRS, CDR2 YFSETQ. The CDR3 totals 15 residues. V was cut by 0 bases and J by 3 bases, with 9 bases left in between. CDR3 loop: CASSLVGQYTGELFF. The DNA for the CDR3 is TGCGCCAGCAGCTTGGTTGGACAGTACACCGGGGAGCTGTTTTTT. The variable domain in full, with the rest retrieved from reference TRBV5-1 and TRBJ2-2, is KAGVTQTPRYLIKTRGQQVTLSCSPISGHRSVSWYQQTPGQGLQFLFEYFSETQRNKGNFPGRFSGRQFSNSRSEMNVSTLELGDSALYLCASSLVGQYTGELFFGEGSRLTVL.

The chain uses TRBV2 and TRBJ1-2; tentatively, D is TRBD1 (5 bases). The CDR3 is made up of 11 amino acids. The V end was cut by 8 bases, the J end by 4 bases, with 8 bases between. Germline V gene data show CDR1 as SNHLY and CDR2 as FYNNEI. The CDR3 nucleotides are TGTGCCAGCCGGCAGGGCTATGGCTACACCTTC. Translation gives CASRQGYGYTF.